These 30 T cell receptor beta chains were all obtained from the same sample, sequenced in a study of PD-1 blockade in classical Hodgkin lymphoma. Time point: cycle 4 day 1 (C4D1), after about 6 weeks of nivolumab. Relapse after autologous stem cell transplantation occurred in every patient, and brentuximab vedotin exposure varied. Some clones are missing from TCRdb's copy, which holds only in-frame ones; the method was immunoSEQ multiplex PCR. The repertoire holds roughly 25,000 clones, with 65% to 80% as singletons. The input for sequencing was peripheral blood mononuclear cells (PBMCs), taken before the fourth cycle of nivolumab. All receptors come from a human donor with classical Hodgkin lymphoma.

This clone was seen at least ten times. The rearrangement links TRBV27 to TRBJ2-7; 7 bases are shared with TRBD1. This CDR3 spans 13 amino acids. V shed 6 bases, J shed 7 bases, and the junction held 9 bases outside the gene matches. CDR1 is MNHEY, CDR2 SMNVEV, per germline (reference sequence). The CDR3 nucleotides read TGTGCCAGCAGCTATACAGGGGCTGGAGAGCAGTACTTC. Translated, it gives CASSYTGAGEQYF.

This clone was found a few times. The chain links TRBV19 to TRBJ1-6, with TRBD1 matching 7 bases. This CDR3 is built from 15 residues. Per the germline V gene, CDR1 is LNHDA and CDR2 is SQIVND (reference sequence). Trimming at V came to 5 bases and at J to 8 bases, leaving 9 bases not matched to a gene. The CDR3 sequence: CASSLQGLEDSPLHF. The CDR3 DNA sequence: TGTGCCAGTAGTCTACAGGGGTTAGAAGATTCACCCCTCCACTTT.

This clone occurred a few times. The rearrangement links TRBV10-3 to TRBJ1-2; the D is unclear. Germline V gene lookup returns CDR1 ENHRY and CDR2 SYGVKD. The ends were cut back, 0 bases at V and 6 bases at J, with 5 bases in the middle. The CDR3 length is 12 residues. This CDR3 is CAISESNDGYTF. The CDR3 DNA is TGTGCCATCAGTGAGTCAAACGATGGCTACACCTTC.

CDR3 coding DNA: TGCAGAGACAAAGGGGGTCGTGGACAGCCCCAGCATTTT. This encodes CRDKGGRGQPQHF. The chain has TRBV29-1 and TRBJ1-5; maybe TRBD1 (6 bases). Germline CDR1 is SQVTM and CDR2 is ANQGSEA. The CDR3 is 13 amino acids.

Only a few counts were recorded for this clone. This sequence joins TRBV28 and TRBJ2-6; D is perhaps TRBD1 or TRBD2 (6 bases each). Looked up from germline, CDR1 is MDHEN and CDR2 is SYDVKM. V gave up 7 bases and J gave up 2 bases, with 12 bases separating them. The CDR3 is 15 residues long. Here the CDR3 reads CASNVRGAGANVLTF. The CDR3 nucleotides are TGTGCCAGCAACGTTAGGGGGGCTGGGGCCAACGTCCTGACTTTC.

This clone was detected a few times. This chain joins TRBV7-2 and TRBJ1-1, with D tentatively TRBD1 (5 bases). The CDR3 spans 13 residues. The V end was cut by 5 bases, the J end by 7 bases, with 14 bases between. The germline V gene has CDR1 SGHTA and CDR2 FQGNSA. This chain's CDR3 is CASSVGGVVEAFF. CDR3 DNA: TGTGCCAGCAGCGTGGGAGGGGTTGTTGAAGCTTTCTTT.

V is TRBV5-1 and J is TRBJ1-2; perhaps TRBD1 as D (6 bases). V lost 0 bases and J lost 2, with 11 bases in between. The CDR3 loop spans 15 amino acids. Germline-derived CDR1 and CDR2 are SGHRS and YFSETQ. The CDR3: CASSLEPDRNYGYTF. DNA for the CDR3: TGCGCCAGCAGCTTGGAACCCGACAGGAACTATGGCTACACCTTC.

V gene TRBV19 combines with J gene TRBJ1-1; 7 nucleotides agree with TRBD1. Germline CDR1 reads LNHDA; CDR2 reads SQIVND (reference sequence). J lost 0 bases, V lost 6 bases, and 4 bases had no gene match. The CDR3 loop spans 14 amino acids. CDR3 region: CASRWDSLNTEAFF. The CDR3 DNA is TGTGCCAGTAGATGGGACAGTTTGAACACTGAAGCTTTCTTT.

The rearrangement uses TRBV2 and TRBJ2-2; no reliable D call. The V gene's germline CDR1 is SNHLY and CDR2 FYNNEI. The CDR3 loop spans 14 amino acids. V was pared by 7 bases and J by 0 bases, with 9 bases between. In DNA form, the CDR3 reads TGTGCCAGCAAGGCGGCCGCGAACACCGGGGAGCTGTTTTTT. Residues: CASKAAANTGELFF.

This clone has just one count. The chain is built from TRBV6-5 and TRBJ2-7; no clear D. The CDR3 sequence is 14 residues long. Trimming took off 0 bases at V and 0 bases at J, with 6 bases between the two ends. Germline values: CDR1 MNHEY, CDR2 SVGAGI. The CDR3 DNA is TGTGCCAGCAGTTACTCGATAATCTCCTACGAGCAGTACTTC. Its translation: CASSYSIISYEQYF.

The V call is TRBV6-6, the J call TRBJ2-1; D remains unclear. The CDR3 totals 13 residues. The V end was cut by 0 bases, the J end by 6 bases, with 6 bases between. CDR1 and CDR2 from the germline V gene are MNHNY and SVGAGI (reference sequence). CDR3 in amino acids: CASSYSIGNEQFF. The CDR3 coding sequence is TGTGCCAGCAGTTACTCGATAGGCAATGAGCAGTTCTTC.

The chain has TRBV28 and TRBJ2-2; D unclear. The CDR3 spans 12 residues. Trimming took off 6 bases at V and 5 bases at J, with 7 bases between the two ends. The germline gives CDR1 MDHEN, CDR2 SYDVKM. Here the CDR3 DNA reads TGTGCCAGCAGCTGGGAAACCGGGGAGCTGTTTTTT. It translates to CASSWETGELFF.

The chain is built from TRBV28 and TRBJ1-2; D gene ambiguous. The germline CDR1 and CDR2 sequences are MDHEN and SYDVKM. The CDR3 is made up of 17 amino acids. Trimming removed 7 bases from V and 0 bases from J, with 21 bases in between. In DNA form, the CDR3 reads TGTGCCAGCAACTCATACGACTCTCACCCCACTAACTATGGCTACACCTTC. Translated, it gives CASNSYDSHPTNYGYTF.

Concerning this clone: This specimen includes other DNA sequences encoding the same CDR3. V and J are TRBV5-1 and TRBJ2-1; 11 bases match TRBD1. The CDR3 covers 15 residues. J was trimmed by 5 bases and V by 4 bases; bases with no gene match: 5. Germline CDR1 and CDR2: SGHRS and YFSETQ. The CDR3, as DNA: TGCGCCAGCAGCACCGGGACAGGGGGGAACAATGAGCAGTTCTTC. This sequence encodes CASSTGTGGNNEQFF.

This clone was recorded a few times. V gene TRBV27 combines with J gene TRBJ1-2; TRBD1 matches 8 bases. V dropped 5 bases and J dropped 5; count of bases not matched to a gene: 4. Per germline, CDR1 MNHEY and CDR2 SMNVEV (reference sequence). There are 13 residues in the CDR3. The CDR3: CASSPGQGYGYTF. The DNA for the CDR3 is TGTGCCAGCAGTCCCGGACAGGGTTATGGCTACACCTTC.

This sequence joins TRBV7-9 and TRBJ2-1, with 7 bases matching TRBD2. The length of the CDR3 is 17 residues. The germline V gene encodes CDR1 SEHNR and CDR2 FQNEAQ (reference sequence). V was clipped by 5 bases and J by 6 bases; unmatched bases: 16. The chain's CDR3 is CASSPTRLAAGPNEQFF. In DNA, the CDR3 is TGTGCCAGCAGCCCGACCAGACTAGCCGCGGGGCCCAATGAGCAGTTCTTC.

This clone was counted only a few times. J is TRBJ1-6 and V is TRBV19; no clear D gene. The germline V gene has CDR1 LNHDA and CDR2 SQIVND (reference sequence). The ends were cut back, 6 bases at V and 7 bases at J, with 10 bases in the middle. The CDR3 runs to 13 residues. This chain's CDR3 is CASSLMENSPLHF. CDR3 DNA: TGTGCCAGTAGCCTAATGGAGAATTCACCCCTCCACTTT.

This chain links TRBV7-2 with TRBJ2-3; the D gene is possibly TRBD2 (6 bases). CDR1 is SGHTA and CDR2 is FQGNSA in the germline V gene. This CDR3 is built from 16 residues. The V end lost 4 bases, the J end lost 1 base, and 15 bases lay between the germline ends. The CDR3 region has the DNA TGTGCCAGCAGCTCCGTTGTGTGGGGGGGCACAGATACGCAGTATTTT. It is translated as CASSSVVWGGTDTQYF. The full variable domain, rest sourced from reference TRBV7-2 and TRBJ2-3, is GAGVSQSPSNKVTEKGKDVELRCDPISGHTALYWYRQSLGQGLEFLIYFQGNSAPDKSGLPSDRFSAERTGGSVSTLTIQRTQQEDSAVYLCASSSVVWGGTDTQYFGPGTRLTVL.

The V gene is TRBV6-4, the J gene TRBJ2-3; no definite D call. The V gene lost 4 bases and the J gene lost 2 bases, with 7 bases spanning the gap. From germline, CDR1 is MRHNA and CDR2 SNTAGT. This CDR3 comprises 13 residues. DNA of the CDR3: TGTGCCAGCAGTGCCTCCAACACAGATACGCAGTATTTT. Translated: CASSASNTDTQYF.

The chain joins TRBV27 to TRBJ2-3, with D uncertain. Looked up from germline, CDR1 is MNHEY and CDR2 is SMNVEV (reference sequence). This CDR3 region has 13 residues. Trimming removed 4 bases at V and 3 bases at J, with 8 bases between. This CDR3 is CASSSARTDTQYF. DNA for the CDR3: TGTGCCAGCAGTTCCGCTCGAACAGATACGCAGTATTTT.

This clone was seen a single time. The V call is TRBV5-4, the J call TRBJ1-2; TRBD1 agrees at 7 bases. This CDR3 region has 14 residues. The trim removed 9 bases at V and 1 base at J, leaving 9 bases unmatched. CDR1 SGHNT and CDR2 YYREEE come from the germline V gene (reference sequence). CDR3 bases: TGTGCCACCGGACAGGCTTCTCTTAACTATGGCTACACCTTC. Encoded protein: CATGQASLNYGYTF.

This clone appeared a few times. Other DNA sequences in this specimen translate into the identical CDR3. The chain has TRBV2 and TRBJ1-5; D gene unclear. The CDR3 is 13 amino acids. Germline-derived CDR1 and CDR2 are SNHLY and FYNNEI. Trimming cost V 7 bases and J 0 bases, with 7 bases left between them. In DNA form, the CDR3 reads TGTGCCAGCAACGGTAATAGCAATCAGCCCCAGCATTTT. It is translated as CASNGNSNQPQHF.

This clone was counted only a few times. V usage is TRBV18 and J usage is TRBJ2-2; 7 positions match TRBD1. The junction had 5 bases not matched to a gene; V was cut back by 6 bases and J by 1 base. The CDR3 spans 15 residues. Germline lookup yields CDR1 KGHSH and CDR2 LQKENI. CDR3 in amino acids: CASSLTGRNTGELFF. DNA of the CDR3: TGTGCCAGCTCCCTGACAGGGAGGAACACCGGGGAGCTGTTTTTT.

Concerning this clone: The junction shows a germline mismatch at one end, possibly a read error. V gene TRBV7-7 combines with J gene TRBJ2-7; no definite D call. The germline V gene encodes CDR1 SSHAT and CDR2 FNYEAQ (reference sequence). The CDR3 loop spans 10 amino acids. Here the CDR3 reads CASSSYEQYF. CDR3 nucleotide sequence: TGTGCTAGCAGCTCCTACGAGCAGTACTTC. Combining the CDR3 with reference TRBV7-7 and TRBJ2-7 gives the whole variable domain GAGVSQSPRYKVTKRGQDVTLRCDPISSHATLYWYQQALGQGPEFLTYFNYEAQPDKSGLPSDRFSAERPEGSISTLTIQRTEQRDSAMYRCASSSYEQYFGPGTRLTVT.

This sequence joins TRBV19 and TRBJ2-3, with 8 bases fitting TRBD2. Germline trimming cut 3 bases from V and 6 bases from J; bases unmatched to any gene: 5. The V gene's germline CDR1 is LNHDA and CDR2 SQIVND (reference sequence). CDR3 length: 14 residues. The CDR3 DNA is TGTGCCAGTAGTATTAGGACTAGCCATGATACGCAGTATTTT. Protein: CASSIRTSHDTQYF.

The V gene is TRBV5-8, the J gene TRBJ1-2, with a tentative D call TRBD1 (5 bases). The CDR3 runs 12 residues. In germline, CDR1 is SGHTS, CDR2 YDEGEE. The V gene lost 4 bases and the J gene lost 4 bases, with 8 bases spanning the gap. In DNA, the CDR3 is TGTGCCAGCAGCGGAGACAGCTATGGCTACACCTTC. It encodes CASSGDSYGYTF.

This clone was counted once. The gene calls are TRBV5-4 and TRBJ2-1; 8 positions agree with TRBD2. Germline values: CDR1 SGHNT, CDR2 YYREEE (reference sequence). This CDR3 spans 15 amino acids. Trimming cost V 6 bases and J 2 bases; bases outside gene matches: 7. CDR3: CASTIGGGTYNEQFF. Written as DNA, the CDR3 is TGTGCCAGCACCATCGGGGGGGGAACCTACAATGAGCAGTTCTTC.

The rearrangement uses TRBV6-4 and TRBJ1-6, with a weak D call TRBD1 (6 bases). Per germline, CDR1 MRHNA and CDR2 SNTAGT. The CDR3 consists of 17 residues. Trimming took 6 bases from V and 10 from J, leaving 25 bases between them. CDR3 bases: TGTGCCAGCAGAGATCTTATGAGGCGGGGGGCAGGCTCACCCCTCCACTTT. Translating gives CASRDLMRRGAGSPLHF.

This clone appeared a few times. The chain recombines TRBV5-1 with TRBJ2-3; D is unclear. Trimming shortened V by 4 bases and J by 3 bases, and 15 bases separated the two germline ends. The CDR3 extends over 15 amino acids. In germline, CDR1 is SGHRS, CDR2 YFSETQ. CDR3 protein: CASSQDPSSTDTQYF. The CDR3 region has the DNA TGCGCCAGCAGCCAGGACCCCTCTTCTACAGATACGCAGTATTTT.

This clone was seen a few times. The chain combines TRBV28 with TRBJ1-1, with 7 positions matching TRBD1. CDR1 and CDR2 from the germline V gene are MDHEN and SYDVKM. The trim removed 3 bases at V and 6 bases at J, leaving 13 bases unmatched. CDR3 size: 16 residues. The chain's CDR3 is CASSLLQGFAFAEAFF. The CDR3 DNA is TGTGCCAGCAGTTTGCTACAGGGGTTTGCCTTCGCTGAAGCTTTCTTT.